The clone carrying this T cell receptor beta chain was seen just once. These data are taken from a study of blood T cell repertoires in COVID-19. Per the original methods: Estimation of nucleated cell counts relied on the amplification of reference gene primers. TCRdb's table, derived via immunoSEQ multiplex PCR, lists solely in-frame clones and lacks some. The V and J calls and clone size are taken from that table; D and trimming were inferred from the DNA. This sample carries 90,000 to 100,000 clones, around nine tenths of them seen once, and the ten largest clones take around 19%. V was trimmed by 6 bases and J by 3 bases, leaving 14 bases between them. The CDR3 spans 15 residues. The germline V gene has CDR1 LNHDA and CDR2 SQIVND (reference sequence).

The chain employs TRBV19 and TRBJ1-4; D unclear. The specimen sequenced was peripheral blood. The source is a woman aged 60 to 75 with COVID-19, enrolled during active disease. CDR3 sequence: CASSPSRESNEKLFF. CDR3 bases: TGTGCCAGTAGCCCCTCGAGGGAGTCTAATGAAAAACTGTTTTTT.